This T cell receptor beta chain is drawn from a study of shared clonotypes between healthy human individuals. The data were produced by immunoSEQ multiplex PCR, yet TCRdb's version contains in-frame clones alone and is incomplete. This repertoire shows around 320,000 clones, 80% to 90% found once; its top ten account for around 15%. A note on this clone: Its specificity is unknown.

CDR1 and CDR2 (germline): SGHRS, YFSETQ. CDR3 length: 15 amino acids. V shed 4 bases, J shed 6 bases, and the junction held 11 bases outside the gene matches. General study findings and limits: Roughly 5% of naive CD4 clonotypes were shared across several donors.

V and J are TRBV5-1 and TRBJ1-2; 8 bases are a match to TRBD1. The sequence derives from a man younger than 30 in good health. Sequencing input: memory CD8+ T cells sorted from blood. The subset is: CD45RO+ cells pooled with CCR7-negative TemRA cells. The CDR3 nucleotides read TGCGCCAGCAGCATTGGGACAGGAAGAACCGATGGCTACACCTTC. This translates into CASSIGTGRTDGYTF.